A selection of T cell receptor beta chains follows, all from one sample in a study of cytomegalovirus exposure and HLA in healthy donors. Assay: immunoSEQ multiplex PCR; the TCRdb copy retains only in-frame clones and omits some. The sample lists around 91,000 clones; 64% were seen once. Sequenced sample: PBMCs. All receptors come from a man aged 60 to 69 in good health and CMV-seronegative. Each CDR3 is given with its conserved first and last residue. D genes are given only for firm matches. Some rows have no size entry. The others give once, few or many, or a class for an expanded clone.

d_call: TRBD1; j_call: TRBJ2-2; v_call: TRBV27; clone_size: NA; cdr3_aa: CASSSTGTGDTGELFF; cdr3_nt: TGTGCCAGCAGTTCCACCGGGACAGGGGATACCGGGGAGCTGTTTTTT
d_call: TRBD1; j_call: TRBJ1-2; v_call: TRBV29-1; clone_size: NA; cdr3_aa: CSVGQGYGYTF; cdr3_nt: TGCAGCGTTGGACAGGGCTATGGCTACACCTTC
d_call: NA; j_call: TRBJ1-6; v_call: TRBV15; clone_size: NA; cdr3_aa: CATSRSLANGKSPLHF; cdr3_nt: TGTGCCACCAGCAGATCCCTTGCAAACGGGAAATCACCCCTCCACTTT
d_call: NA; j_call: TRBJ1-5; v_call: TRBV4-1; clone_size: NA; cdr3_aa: CASSQEFRVQGPQHF; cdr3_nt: TGCGCCAGCAGCCAAGAATTCCGGGTGCAGGGGCCCCAGCATTTT
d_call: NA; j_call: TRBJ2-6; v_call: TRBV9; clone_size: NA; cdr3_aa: CASSPTQGFALSGANVLTF; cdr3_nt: TGTGCCAGCAGCCCAACACAGGGATTTGCTCTCTCTGGGGCCAACGTCCTGACTTTC
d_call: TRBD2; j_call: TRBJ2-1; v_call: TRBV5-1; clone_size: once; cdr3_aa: CASSLGVGLAEKNNEQFF; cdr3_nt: TGCGCCAGCAGCTTGGGCGTTGGACTAGCGGAAAAAAACAATGAGCAGTTCTTC
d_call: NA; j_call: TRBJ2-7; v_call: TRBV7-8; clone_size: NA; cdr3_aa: CASSLGHRTYEQYF; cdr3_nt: TGTGCCAGCAGCTTAGGACACAGGACCTACGAGCAGTACTTC
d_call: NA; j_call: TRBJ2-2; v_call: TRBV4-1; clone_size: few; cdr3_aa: CASSQKGGGGTGELFF; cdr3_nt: TGCGCCAGCAGCCAAAAGGGGGGGGGCGGAACCGGGGAGCTGTTTTTT
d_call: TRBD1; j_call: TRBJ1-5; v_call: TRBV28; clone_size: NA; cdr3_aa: CASSSPGQGRNQPQHF; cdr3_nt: TGTGCCAGCAGTTCCCCCGGACAGGGACGCAATCAGCCCCAGCATTTT
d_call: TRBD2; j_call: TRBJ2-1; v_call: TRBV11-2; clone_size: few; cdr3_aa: CASSLDGGEGAEQFF; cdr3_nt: TGTGCCAGCAGCTTAGACGGGGGGGAAGGCGCTGAGCAGTTCTTC
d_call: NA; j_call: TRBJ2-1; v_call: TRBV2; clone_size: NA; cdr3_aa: CASSGRRASYNEQFF; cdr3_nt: TGTGCCAGCAGTGGGAGGCGGGCCTCCTACAATGAGCAGTTCTTC
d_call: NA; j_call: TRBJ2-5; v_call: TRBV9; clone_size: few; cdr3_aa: CASSLTDQETQYF; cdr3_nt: TGTGCCAGCAGCTTGACAGATCAAGAGACCCAGTACTTC
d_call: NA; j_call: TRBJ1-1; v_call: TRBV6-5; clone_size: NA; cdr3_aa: CASSPTGNTEAFF; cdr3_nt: TGTGCCAGCAGTCCGACAGGGAACACTGAAGCTTTCTTT
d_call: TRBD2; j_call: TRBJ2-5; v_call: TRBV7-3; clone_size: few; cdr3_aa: CASSSSEGGQETQYF; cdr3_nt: TGTGCCAGCAGCTCCTCGGAGGGAGGGCAAGAGACCCAGTACTTC
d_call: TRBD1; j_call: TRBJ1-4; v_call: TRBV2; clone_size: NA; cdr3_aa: CASSQQGDSRFF; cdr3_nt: TGTGCCAGCAGTCAGCAGGGGGACTCGAGGTTTTTT
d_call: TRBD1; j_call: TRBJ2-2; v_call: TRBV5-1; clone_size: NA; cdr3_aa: CASSDTGTGFFAGELFF; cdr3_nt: TGCGCCAGCAGCGATACCGGGACAGGGTTTTTTGCCGGGGAGCTGTTTTTT
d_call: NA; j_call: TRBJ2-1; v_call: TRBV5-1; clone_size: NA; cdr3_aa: CASSLSGSIGNEQFF; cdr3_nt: TGCGCCAGCAGCTTGTCGGGGAGTATCGGGAATGAGCAGTTCTTC
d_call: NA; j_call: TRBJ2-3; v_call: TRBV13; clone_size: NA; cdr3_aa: CASSLGGDTQYF; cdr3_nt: TGTGCCAGCAGCCTAGGCGGAGATACGCAGTATTTT